The rows below give T cell receptor beta chains drawn from one sample of a study of blood T cells in healthy people across ages. Each CDR3 protein is one row after TCRdb ran MiXCR on the 5' RACE reads. The sample has hundreds of thousands of distinct CDR3 sequences; approximately 25% are singletons. This same sample was also part of a study on T cells of mothers and their children.

The source material was blood. The receptors come from a boy younger than 18 in good health. The CDR3 runs from the conserved cysteine through the conserved F or W. A D gene is named only where the DNA matches it firmly. Clone size is not always given. Where it is, it says once, few, many or a class for expanded clones.

j_call d_call clone_size v_call cdr3_aa cdr3_nt
TRBJ2-4 - - TRBV20-1 CSARPGANIQYF TGCAGTGCTAGACCAGGGGCAAACATTCAGTACTTC
TRBJ2-5 - - TRBV12-3/TRBV12-4 CASSLRAGLGRETQYF TGTGCCAGCAGTTTAAGGGCAGGCCTGGGTCGAGAGACCCAGTACTTC
TRBJ2-3 - few TRBV29-1 CSVRNLYADTQYF TGCAGCGTTCGAAATCTATACGCAGATACGCAGTATTTT
TRBJ2-7 - - TRBV7-9 CASSLSRGGDEQYF TGTGCCAGCAGCTTATCCAGGGGAGGCGACGAGCAGTACTTC
TRBJ1-5 - - TRBV5-5 CASSLGQPIYSNQPQHF TGTGCCAGCAGCTTGGGACAGCCCATCTATAGCAATCAGCCCCAGCATTTT
TRBJ2-5 - few TRBV12-3/TRBV12-4 CASSLNQRQETQYF TGTGCCAGCAGTTTAAACCAGCGACAAGAGACCCAGTACTTC
TRBJ2-3 - few TRBV7-2 CASSLAGHSTDTQYF TGTGCCAGCAGCTTAGCGGGCCATAGCACAGATACGCAGTATTTT
TRBJ1-5 - - TRBV19 CASSILLDSGSNQPQHF TGTGCCAGTAGTATTCTTTTGGACTCGGGCAGCAATCAGCCCCAGCATTTT
TRBJ2-1 - - TRBV27 CASSLLDEYNEQFF TGTGCCAGCAGTTTATTAGACGAGTACAATGAGCAGTTCTTC
TRBJ1-2 - few TRBV4-2 CASSQDRVDGYTF TGTGCCAGCAGCCAAGACAGGGTTGACGGCTACACCTTC
TRBJ1-2 TRBD1 - TRBV29-1 CSVEDGTGAPTF TGCAGCGTTGAAGACGGAACAGGGGCTCCCACCTTC
TRBJ2-1 TRBD2 few TRBV5-1 CASSSGTSVQSEQFF TGCGCCAGCAGCTCCGGGACTAGTGTTCAGAGCGAGCAGTTCTTC
TRBJ2-5 - - TRBV9 CASSVALGAHETQYF TGTGCCAGCAGCGTAGCTTTAGGGGCTCACGAGACCCAGTACTTC
TRBJ2-7 TRBD2 - TRBV4-3 CASSQDTSGVYEQYF TGCGCCAGCAGCCAAGATACTAGCGGGGTCTACGAGCAGTACTTC
TRBJ1-2 - once TRBV5-1 CASSLWPGDDGYTF TGCGCCAGCAGCTTGTGGCCAGGGGACGATGGCTACACCTTC
TRBJ2-5 - - TRBV6-1 CASRETDDPRETQYF TGTGCCAGCAGGGAAACCGATGACCCGCGGGAGACCCAGTACTTC
TRBJ2-3 - - TRBV12-3/TRBV12-4 CASSLRGDSATDTQYF TGTGCCAGCAGTTTAAGGGGGGATAGCGCCACAGATACGCAGTATTTT
TRBJ1-2 - - TRBV28 CASSPAVGYTF TGTGCCAGCTCCCCGGCGGTTGGCTACACCTTC
TRBJ2-7 - many TRBV18 CASSGGYEQYF TGTGCCAGCTCGGGTGGCTACGAGCAGTACTTC
TRBJ2-5 TRBD2 - TRBV19 CASSVAGVRETQYF TGTGCCAGTAGTGTAGCGGGGGTCCGAGAGACCCAGTACTTC
TRBJ1-2 - - TRBV4-1 CASSVGGSLNYGYTF TGCGCCAGCAGCGTGGGAGGGTCCCTTAACTATGGCTACACCTTC
TRBJ2-7 - few TRBV12-3/TRBV12-4 CASSLARASYEQYF TGTGCCAGCAGTTTGGCCAGGGCCTCCTACGAGCAGTACTTC
TRBJ1-2 - - TRBV6-5 CASRMQGSYGYTF TGTGCCAGCAGGATGCAGGGCTCCTATGGCTACACCTTC
TRBJ2-7 - many TRBV28 CASSFNEQYF TGTGCCAGCAGTTTTAACGAGCAGTACTTC
TRBJ2-3 TRBD2 - TRBV7-2 CASSLTQTSGQTDTQYF TGTGCCAGCAGCTTAACCCAGACTAGCGGACAAACAGATACGCAGTATTTT
TRBJ2-1 TRBD1 once TRBV27 CASSFGQGPYNEQFF TGTGCCAGCAGTTTTGGACAGGGACCCTACAATGAGCAGTTCTTC
TRBJ2-1 - few TRBV9 CASSPPGGEYYNEQFF TGTGCCAGCAGCCCCCCGGGCGGGGAGTACTACAATGAGCAGTTCTTC
TRBJ2-1 - few TRBV6-2/TRBV6-3 CASHQAVRGNEQFF TGTGCCAGCCATCAAGCAGTGAGGGGTAATGAGCAGTTCTTC
TRBJ2-1 TRBD2 few TRBV14 CASSTSGRGIYEQFF TGTGCCAGCAGTACTAGCGGGAGGGGAATTTATGAGCAGTTCTTC
TRBJ1-3 - - TRBV12-3/TRBV12-4 CATALGESGNTIYF TGTGCCACCGCTCTGGGAGAAAGTGGAAACACCATATATTTT
TRBJ1-5 - - TRBV7-2 CASSLAGNRVQPQHF TGTGCCAGCAGCTTAGCTGGGAACAGGGTTCAGCCCCAGCATTTT
TRBJ2-7 TRBD1 - TRBV29-1 CSVEYPGQGMHEQYF TGCAGCGTTGAGTACCCGGGACAGGGGATGCACGAGCAGTACTTC
TRBJ2-7 - - TRBV4-2 CASSQTTLRTFSYEQYF TGTGCCAGCAGCCAAACGACCCTCCGAACTTTCTCCTACGAGCAGTACTTC
TRBJ1-1 - - TRBV11-2 CASGLGLGEGGLNTEAFF TGTGCCAGCGGCTTAGGATTGGGGGAAGGGGGTTTGAACACTGAAGCTTTCTTT
TRBJ1-4 - once TRBV5-1 CASRPDPSEKLFF TGCGCCAGCAGGCCAGATCCCAGTGAAAAACTGTTTTTT
TRBJ2-1 TRBD1 few TRBV7-3 CASSFGQGASYNEQFF TGTGCCAGCAGCTTCGGACAGGGGGCCTCCTACAATGAGCAGTTCTTC
TRBJ1-2 TRBD1 - TRBV4-1 CASSPGQGLYNYGYTF TGCGCCAGCAGCCCGGGACAGGGCCTATATAACTATGGCTACACCTTC
TRBJ2-3 TRBD2 - TRBV2 CASSLAVEPDTQYF TGTGCCAGCAGTCTAGCGGTGGAACCAGATACGCAGTATTTT
TRBJ2-5 TRBD2 - TRBV4-2 CASSHPVRSGGAMEETQYF TGTGCCAGCAGCCACCCCGTAAGAAGCGGGGGGGCCATGGAAGAGACCCAGTACTTC
TRBJ1-4 TRBD1 - TRBV6-1 CASSPWTGTVVEKLFF TGTGCCAGCAGTCCATGGACAGGGACAGTGGTAGAAAAACTGTTTTTT
TRBJ2-3 TRBD2 many TRBV29-1 CSVEQGGADTQYF TGCAGCGTTGAACAGGGAGGGGCAGATACGCAGTATTTT
TRBJ1-5 - - TRBV28 CASSLIRSNQPQHF TGTGCCAGCAGTTTAATTCGTAGCAATCAGCCCCAGCATTTT
TRBJ2-1 - - TRBV24-1 CATSGRGSSYNEQFF TGTGCCACCAGTGGTAGGGGGAGCTCCTACAATGAGCAGTTCTTC
TRBJ1-2 - - TRBV4-3 CASSQDLPWGAGYGYTF TGCGCCAGCAGCCAAGACCTTCCTTGGGGGGCGGGCTATGGCTACACCTTC
TRBJ2-5 TRBD1 few TRBV29-1 CSVGVGTEGTQYF TGCAGCGTTGGTGTCGGGACAGAGGGGACCCAGTACTTC